Each of the 20 T cell receptor beta chains below was sequenced from the same sample in a study of cytomegalovirus exposure and HLA in healthy donors. TCRdb's table, derived via immunoSEQ multiplex PCR, lists solely in-frame clones and lacks some. This sample has approximately 120,000 clones, with about 94% found just once. Sequences were obtained from PBMCs. The origin of the receptors is a woman under 30 in good health and CMV-seronegative.

The rearrangement uses TRBV28 and TRBJ1-5; TRBD1 agrees at 7 bases. CDR3 size: 17 residues. V lost 1 base and J lost 3; bases outside the gene matches: 9. The germline CDR1 and CDR2 sequences are MDHEN and SYDVKM. The CDR3 sequence is CASSLFSDRVINQPQHF. The CDR3 DNA reads TGTGCCAGCAGTTTATTTTCTGACAGGGTAATCAATCAGCCCCAGCATTTT.

V gene TRBV7-3 combines with J gene TRBJ2-3, with TRBD2 matching over 7 bases. The CDR3 spans 17 residues. J was trimmed by 0 bases and V by 4 bases; bases with no gene match: 10. Germline lookup yields CDR1 SGHTA and CDR2 FQGTGA. The DNA for the CDR3 is TGTGCCAGCAGCTCCTCGGGACTACCCCTTAGCACAGATACGCAGTATTTT. Translated: CASSSSGLPLSTDTQYF.

The chain has TRBV5-6 and TRBJ2-2; D possibly corresponds to TRBD1 (6 bases). CDR3 length: 16 residues. Trimming took off 2 bases at V and 0 bases at J, with 11 bases between the two ends. Germline CDR1 is SGHDT and CDR2 is YYEEEE. The CDR3, as DNA: TGTGCCAGCAGCTTTCACACAGGGACGAACACCGGGGAGCTGTTTTTT. It yields the protein CASSFHTGTNTGELFF.

V usage is TRBV12-5 and J usage is TRBJ1-5; 10 bases are a match to TRBD1. Germline V lookup: CDR1 LGHNT, CDR2 FRNRAP. This CDR3 contains 17 residues. The ends lost 1 base at V and 5 bases at J; junction bases unmatched: 8. CDR3 in amino acids: CASGLGLSGTGDQPQHF. CDR3 nucleotide sequence: TGTGCTAGTGGTTTGGGGCTGTCCGGGACAGGGGATCAGCCCCAGCATTTT.

This chain links TRBV28 with TRBJ1-2; no clear D gene. Trimming pared 3 bases from V and 2 bases from J, leaving 16 bases between. Germline values: CDR1 MDHEN, CDR2 SYDVKM. This CDR3 is built from 16 residues. The CDR3 nucleotides read TGTGCCAGCAGTTTCATTTATGTAACGGGAAACTATGGCTACACCTTC. Translation: CASSFIYVTGNYGYTF.

CDR3 nucleotides: TGTGCCATCAGCGCACAGGGGCCTAGCACAGATACGCAGTATTTT. Residues: CAISAQGPSTDTQYF. J is TRBJ2-3 and V is TRBV10-3; 7 positions agree with TRBD1. The CDR3 is 15 amino acids. Germline V gene lookup returns CDR1 ENHRY and CDR2 SYGVKD. The V gene end was trimmed by 6 bases and the J gene end by 0 bases; junction bases not matched to a gene: 6.

The table lists this clone with a count of one. The genes are TRBV6-5 and TRBJ2-7; a weak D match, TRBD2 (5 bases). The CDR3 has 15 amino acids. Germline lookup yields CDR1 MNHEY and CDR2 SVGAGI. V lost 0 bases and J lost 2, with 11 bases in between. The CDR3 DNA reads as TGTGCCAGCAGTTACTCGACGCGGGCCCCCTACGAGCAGTACTTC. Translated, it gives CASSYSTRAPYEQYF.

The rearrangement links TRBV10-1 to TRBJ1-1; D uncertain. This CDR3 region has 16 residues. Looked up from germline, CDR1 is WNHNN and CDR2 is SYGVQD (reference sequence). Trimming pared 3 bases from V and 8 bases from J, leaving 22 bases between. CDR3 nucleotide sequence: TGCGCCAGCAGTGAATCTTTCGGTGGCATTCCCGGGGAAGCTTTCTTT. This encodes CASSESFGGIPGEAFF.

The rearrangement links TRBV5-1 to TRBJ2-1, with TRBD2 identical over 8 bases. After removal of 2 bases from V and 7 bases from J, the junction contained 8 bases not matched to a gene. This CDR3 is built from 15 residues. Germline loops: CDR1 SGHRS, CDR2 YFSETQ. Here the CDR3 DNA reads TGCGCCAGCAGCTTCGGGGGACTAGTACAAAATGAGCAGTTCTTC. Protein: CASSFGGLVQNEQFF.

The rearrangement uses TRBV25-1 and TRBJ2-7, with D tentatively TRBD1 (5 bases). V shed 5 bases and J shed 5 bases, with 13 bases lying between them. The CDR3 is made up of 13 amino acids. From germline, CDR1 is MGHDK and CDR2 SYGVNS. The CDR3 sequence is CASSPPTDHEQYF. The CDR3 nucleotides read TGTGCCAGCAGTCCTCCGACAGACCACGAGCAGTACTTC.

The chain has TRBV28 and TRBJ1-4; 7 nucleotides match TRBD1. The V segment lost 5 bases and the J segment 6 bases; nucleotides outside the gene matches: 9. In germline, CDR1 is MDHEN, CDR2 SYDVKM. This CDR3 spans 15 amino acids. The chain's CDR3 is CASSLPTGSDEKLFF. CDR3 nucleotide sequence: TGTGCCAGCAGTCTTCCGACAGGGTCCGATGAAAAACTGTTTTTT. Filled out from reference TRBV28 and TRBJ1-4, the complete variable domain reads DVKVTQSSRYLVKRTGEKVFLECVQDMDHENMFWYRQDPGLGLRLIYFSYDVKMKEKGDIPEGYSVSREKKERFSLILESASTNQTSMYLCASSLPTGSDEKLFFGSGTQLSVL.

On this clone: The junction departs from the called germline gene at one end, perhaps through a read error. The chain joins TRBV11-2 to TRBJ1-1, with 9 bases that match TRBD1. The CDR3 sequence is 15 residues long. Germline V CDR1 and CDR2: SGHAT, FQNNGV. For the CDR3, the DNA is TGTGCCAGCAGTTTAGGGGGGACAGGGTCCACTGAAGCTTTCTTT. Translated, it gives CASSLGGTGSTEAFF.

The chain recombines TRBV5-1 with TRBJ1-1; weak D call: TRBD1 (5 bases). The V gene's germline CDR1 is SGHRS and CDR2 YFSETQ. The CDR3 is 12 amino acids. V was shortened by 7 bases and J by 6 bases, with 13 bases between the two germline ends. CDR3 amino acids: CASSQGGAEAFF. The CDR3 DNA reads as TGCGCCAGCTCGCAGGGAGGGGCTGAAGCTTTCTTT.

V and J are TRBV9 and TRBJ1-1; D might be TRBD1 (5 bases). V lost 0 bases and J 11 bases, leaving 14 bases between the germline ends. This CDR3 has 13 residues. The germline V gene encodes CDR1 SGDLS and CDR2 YYNGEE. This chain's CDR3 is CASSVGDSREAFF. The CDR3 coding sequence is TGTGCCAGCAGCGTAGGGGACTCTCGGGAGGCTTTCTTT.

The V call is TRBV9, the J call TRBJ2-5, with 7 nucleotides matching TRBD2. The CDR3 sequence is 14 residues long. With 3 bases clipped from V and 7 bases from J, the junction kept 9 bases outside the gene matches. The germline gives CDR1 SGDLS, CDR2 YYNGEE. CDR3 nucleotide sequence: TGTGCCAGCAGCGAAACGGGAGGCGGGGGGACCCAGTACTTC. It codes for CASSETGGGGTQYF.

This rearrangement joins TRBV11-2 to TRBJ2-7; 8 positions agree with TRBD1. V lost 0 bases, J lost 3 bases, and 4 bases stayed unmatched. CDR3 length equals 15 residues. The V gene's germline CDR1 is SGHAT and CDR2 FQNNGV. CDR3 bases: TGTGCCAGCAGCTTAGAGGACAGGGCACGCTACGAGCAGTACTTC. Amino acids: CASSLEDRARYEQYF.

The J gene is TRBJ1-4, the V gene TRBV11-2, with D uncertain. The germline V gene has CDR1 SGHAT and CDR2 FQNNGV. CDR3 size: 14 residues. Trimming took off 5 bases at V and 0 bases at J, with 7 bases between the two ends. The CDR3 DNA is TGTGCCAGCAGCCCGAGTGCAACTAATGAAAAACTGTTTTTT. It specifies CASSPSATNEKLFF.

The chain is built from TRBV7-9 and TRBJ2-1, with 10 bases lining up with TRBD1. With V trimmed by 6 bases and J by 15 bases, 8 bases remained unmatched. This CDR3 region has 12 residues. Germline V gene data show CDR1 as SEHNR and CDR2 as FQNEAQ (reference sequence). CDR3 sequence: CASRETGGTPFF. The CDR3 DNA is TGTGCCAGCAGGGAGACAGGGGGCACACCGTTCTTC. The variable domain in full, with the rest retrieved from reference TRBV7-9 and TRBJ2-1, is DTGVSQNPRHKITKRGQNVTFRCDPISEHNRLYWYRQTLGQGPEFLTYFQNEAQLEKSRLLSDRFSAERPKGSFSTLEIQRTEQGDSAMYLCASRETGGTPFFGPGTRLTVL.

The chain couples TRBV5-1 to TRBJ1-1, with D maybe TRBD1 (5 bases). Between the trimmed V and J ends, which lost 6 bases and 4 bases, there was a span of 7 bases. The germline V gene has CDR1 SGHRS and CDR2 YFSETQ. The CDR3 extends over 11 amino acids. In DNA, the CDR3 is TGCGCCAGCATTGACAGCACTGAAGCTTTCTTT. Translating gives CASIDSTEAFF.

As regards this clone: Other DNA sequences within the sample encode an identical CDR3. This chain connects TRBV5-1 to TRBJ2-5; D is undetermined. CDR1 is SGHRS and CDR2 is YFSETQ in the germline V gene. The CDR3 length is 11 residues. Trimming took 3 bases from V and 2 from J, leaving 2 bases between them. The CDR3: CASSSQETQYF. CDR3 DNA: TGCGCCAGCAGCTCTCAAGAGACCCAGTACTTC.